The clone carrying this TCR beta chain has more than one count but fewer than ten. There are 15 residues in the CDR3. The germline gives CDR1 SQVTM, CDR2 ANQGSEA. V shed 6 bases and J 2 bases; nucleotides not matched to a gene: 11. Every bit of the isolated RNA underwent reverse transcription, so sequencing read expressed TCRB transcripts. Repertoires were generated with immunoSEQ multiplex PCR, while TCRdb's copy carries only in-frame clones and drops some. The sample consists of a few hundred thousand clones, 25% to 35% of them appearing once. This sample stems from a study of beta chain features in type 1 diabetes.

The sample was naive CD4+ T cells from blood. The receptor comes from a man younger than 30 in good health. The chain has TRBV29-1 and TRBJ2-3; TRBD1 matches at 7 bases. Here the CDR3 DNA reads TGCAGCGTGGGACCCGGGACAGACTTCACAGATACGCAGTATTTT. It is translated as CSVGPGTDFTDTQYF.